What follows are 18 T cell receptor beta chains derived from one specimen sequenced in a study of CD8 T cells in ankylosing spondylitis. Using its own MiXCR run on the 5' RACE reads, TCRdb lists one record per CDR3 protein. The table includes 350,000 to 450,000 distinct CDR3 sequences, approximately 22% detected once. The specimen sequenced was blood, either unsorted or a sorted T cell fraction (not recorded which). The receptors come from a male donor with ankylosing spondylitis or in good health (not recorded which).

A word on this clonotype: One junction end does not reproduce the germline sequence, and a read error may be involved. This chain joins TRBV7-7 and TRBJ2-5; 8 nucleotides line up with TRBD1. This CDR3 has 15 amino acids. CDR1 is SSHAT, CDR2 FNYEAQ, per germline (reference sequence). For the CDR3, the DNA is TGTGCTAGCAGCGAAGGACAGGGTTTCGTGGAGACCCAGTACTTC. This sequence encodes CASSEGQGFVETQYF.

The table lists this clonotype with many counts. The chain combines TRBV6-2 or TRBV6-3 with TRBJ2-7; maybe TRBD1 (5 bases). V was cut by 0 bases and J by 3 bases, with 6 bases left in between. From germline, CDR1 is MNHEY and CDR2 SVGEGT. The CDR3 has 13 residues. The chain's CDR3 is CASSYSTVYEQYF. The CDR3 DNA follows: TGTGCCAGCAGTTACTCGACAGTCTACGAGCAGTACTTC.

The chain couples TRBV20-1 to TRBJ2-7; tentatively, D is TRBD1 or TRBD2 (5 bases each). CDR3 size: 14 residues. Germline-derived CDR1 and CDR2 are DFQATT and SNEGSKA (reference sequence). Trimming removed 0 bases from V and 0 bases from J, with 9 bases in between. The CDR3 coding sequence is TGCAGTGCTAGAGACGGGGCAGTCTCCTACGAGCAGTACTTC. It specifies CSARDGAVSYEQYF.

This clonotype occurred many times. The J gene is TRBJ2-7, the V gene TRBV27; TRBD2 matches at 7 bases. This CDR3 has 13 residues. Germline CDR1 reads MNHEY; CDR2 reads SMNVEV (reference sequence). The V and J ends lost 5 bases and 2 bases, in that order; junction bases with no gene match: 3. CDR3 amino acids: CASSPGLPYEQYF. CDR3 coding DNA: TGTGCCAGCAGTCCGGGACTACCCTACGAGCAGTACTTC.

The chain has TRBV4-1 and TRBJ1-1; D uncertain. V gave up 1 base and J gave up 0 bases, with 12 bases separating them. Germline-derived CDR1 and CDR2 are MGHRA and YSYEKL. The length of the CDR3 is 16 residues. The CDR3 is CASSQGLWQLNTEAFF. CDR3 nucleotide sequence: TGCGCCAGCAGCCAAGGGCTATGGCAGCTGAACACTGAAGCTTTCTTT.

The sample holds a few counts of this clonotype. The V call is TRBV21-1, the J call TRBJ1-3. TRBV21-1 is a listed pseudogene. The CDR3 extends over 17 amino acids. The CDR3 region has the DNA TGTGCCAGCAGCAAAGAGAGGGCAGGACTGCAAGGAAACACCATATATTTT. Translated, it gives CASSKERAGLQGNTIYF.

This clonotype was found once. Since no conserved phenylalanine or tryptophan closes the CDR3, a read error is the likely cause. This sequence joins TRBV7-9 and TRBJ1-1; 7 bases are a match to TRBD1. Trimming at V came to 5 bases and at J to 4 bases, leaving 10 bases not matched to a gene. CDR3 length: 15 residues. CDR1 and CDR2 from the germline V gene are SEHNR and FQNEAQ (reference sequence). DNA of the CDR3: TGTGCCAGCAGCGCCCGGGTAGGGGGCCCCACTGAAGCTTTCTGT. Translated, it gives CASSARVGGPTEAFC.

This chain links TRBV7-8 with TRBJ2-5, with TRBD2 matching 7 bases. CDR3 length: 13 residues. CDR1 SGHVS and CDR2 FQNEAQ come from the germline V gene. V shed 6 bases, J shed 1 base, and the junction held 2 bases outside the gene matches. CDR3 loop: CASRGGFQETQYF. CDR3 coding DNA: TGTGCCAGCAGGGGGGGGTTCCAAGAGACCCAGTACTTC.

The chain employs TRBV4-1 and TRBJ2-7; weak D call: TRBD1 (5 bases). From germline, CDR1 is MGHRA and CDR2 YSYEKL. Trimming pared 3 bases from V and 2 bases from J, leaving 11 bases between. The CDR3 sequence is 14 residues long. The CDR3 loop reads CASSQTTETYEQYF. The CDR3, as DNA: TGCGCCAGCAGCCAGACGACAGAGACCTACGAGCAGTACTTC.

The rearrangement uses TRBV11-2 and TRBJ2-1; D might be TRBD1 or TRBD2, each matching 5 bases. V dropped 5 bases and J dropped 5 bases, with 16 bases sitting between them. From germline, CDR1 is SGHAT and CDR2 FQNNGV. This CDR3 is built from 15 residues. This CDR3 is CASSGLDGTNNEQFF. The CDR3 DNA is TGTGCCAGCAGCGGGCTCGATGGGACCAACAATGAGCAGTTCTTC.

This clonotype was seen repeatedly, ten times or more. V is TRBV12-3 or TRBV12-4 and J is TRBJ2-3; 8 positions agree with TRBD2. V was clipped by 7 bases and J by 4 bases; unmatched bases: 4. This CDR3 region has 13 residues. CDR3 loop: CASTGLAADTQYF. CDR3 nucleotide sequence: TGTGCCAGCACCGGACTAGCTGCAGATACGCAGTATTTT.

This clonotype was seen a handful of times. This chain uses TRBV6-1 with TRBJ2-5; D unclear. The CDR3 covers 16 residues. V lost 0 bases and J 5 bases, leaving 16 bases between the germline ends. Germline CDR1 MNHNS, CDR2 SASEGT. The CDR3 region is CASSEASRTLEETQYF. CDR3 bases: TGTGCCAGCAGTGAAGCCAGCCGGACCCTCGAGGAGACCCAGTACTTC.

The chain uses TRBV7-9 and TRBJ2-5; 10 bases line up with TRBD1. CDR1 is SEHNR and CDR2 is FQNEAQ in the germline V gene (reference sequence). CDR3 length: 15 residues. V lost 3 bases to trimming and J lost 3 bases; unmatched junction nucleotides: 4. CDR3 sequence: CASSFAGTGEETQYF. CDR3 nucleotides: TGTGCCAGCAGCTTCGCCGGGACAGGGGAAGAGACCCAGTACTTC.

This clonotype was found once. The gene calls are TRBV19 and TRBJ1-2; no firm D call. This CDR3 has 14 amino acids. Germline-derived CDR1 and CDR2 are LNHDA and SQIVND (reference sequence). The ends were cut back, 3 bases at V and 4 bases at J, with 12 bases in the middle. The CDR3 DNA sequence: TGTGCCAGTAGTATCCTACCTCAACCCTATGGCTACACCTTC. Translating gives CASSILPQPYGYTF.

This clonotype was detected ten times or more. This chain links TRBV20-1 with TRBJ2-2, with D possibly being TRBD2 (5 bases). Germline V gene data show CDR1 as DFQATT and CDR2 as SNEGSKA (reference sequence). CDR3 length equals 13 residues. Trimming shortened V by 1 base and J by 3 bases, and 6 bases separated the two germline ends. The CDR3 sequence is CSARAGDTGELFF. CDR3 DNA: TGCAGTGCTAGAGCCGGGGACACCGGGGAGCTGTTTTTT.

The chain combines TRBV11-2 with TRBJ2-5, with D perhaps matching TRBD2 (5 bases). Germline loops: CDR1 SGHAT, CDR2 FQNNGV. CDR3 length equals 17 residues. V was pared by 0 bases and J by 1 base, with 15 bases between. CDR3 sequence: CASSLEEVAMGQETQYF. The CDR3 bases are TGTGCCAGCAGCTTAGAGGAGGTAGCGATGGGCCAAGAGACCCAGTACTTC.

Ten or more counts support this clonotype. The gene calls are TRBV29-1 and TRBJ1-1; 8 nucleotides align to TRBD1. V dropped 6 bases and J dropped 1; count of bases not matched to a gene: 16. Germline lookup yields CDR1 SQVTM and CDR2 ANQGSEA. The CDR3 consists of 17 residues. CDR3 bases: TGCAGCGTCCGAGACTTCTCTTCGGACAGGGAGAACACTGAAGCTTTCTTT. It specifies CSVRDFSSDRENTEAFF.

This clonotype came up a few times. The chain combines TRBV5-5 with TRBJ2-2; 7 bases are a match to TRBD2. Germline lookup yields CDR1 SGHKS and CDR2 YYEKEE (reference sequence). V lost 1 base and J lost 4; bases outside the gene matches: 7. The CDR3 spans 16 residues. The CDR3 here is CASSLRVREGTGELFF. In DNA, the CDR3 is TGTGCCAGCAGCTTGCGTGTCAGGGAGGGCACCGGGGAGCTGTTTTTT.